The 17 T cell receptor beta chains below all came from one sample that was sequenced in a study of cytomegalovirus exposure and HLA in healthy donors. Use of 60 Vbeta and 13 Jbeta primers characterized the PCR. The table came from immunoSEQ multiplex PCR; TCRdb's copy has only in-frame clones and leaves some out. Seen here are around 150,000 clones, approximately 78% observed once, and the top ten hold 1.4%. Sequencing was performed on PBMCs. These receptors all stem from a male donor in good health and CMV-seronegative.

The genes are TRBV7-6 and TRBJ1-1, with unresolved D. Germline CDR1 and CDR2: SGHVS and FNYEAQ. The length of the CDR3 is 16 residues. Trimming cost V 1 base and J 0 bases, with 12 bases left between them. This CDR3 is CASSLGAAEMNTEAFF. CDR3 bases: TGTGCCAGCAGCTTAGGAGCGGCAGAAATGAACACTGAAGCTTTCTTT.

This clone came up a few times. The chain combines TRBV28 with TRBJ2-3; the match to TRBD2 covers 16 bases. This CDR3 region has 21 residues. Trimming removed 3 bases from V and 3 bases from J; junction bases left unmatched: 15. CDR1 is MDHEN, CDR2 SYDVKM, per germline. The DNA for the CDR3 is TGTGCCAGCAGTTTTCCCCCTGCCGGGACTAGCGGGAGGGGGGAAACAGATACGCAGTATTTT. It codes for CASSFPPAGTSGRGETDTQYF.

The rearrangement links TRBV7-9 to TRBJ1-6; D is ambiguous. Germline CDR1 is SEHNR and CDR2 is FQNEAQ (reference sequence). The CDR3 runs 14 residues. Trimming stripped 3 bases from V and 0 bases from J, with 3 bases between. The CDR3 spells CASSFSSYNSPLHF. The CDR3 region has the DNA TGTGCCAGCAGCTTCAGCTCCTATAATTCACCCCTCCACTTT.

The chain recombines TRBV2 with TRBJ2-5, with a weak D call TRBD1 (6 bases). There are 14 residues in the CDR3. Trimming took off 4 bases at V and 5 bases at J, with 14 bases between the two ends. CDR1 and CDR2 (germline): SNHLY, FYNNEI. Here the CDR3 reads CASSATGMGETQYF. The CDR3 DNA sequence: TGTGCCAGCAGTGCAACAGGGATGGGGGAGACCCAGTACTTC.

J is TRBJ1-1 and V is TRBV5-1; D may be TRBD1 (6 bases). CDR3 length equals 14 residues. Germline assignment: CDR1 SGHRS and CDR2 YFSETQ. The V and J ends lost 2 bases and 6 bases respectively, with 14 bases between them. CDR3 loop: CASSFQGRVSEAFF. Written as DNA, the CDR3 is TGCGCCAGCAGCTTCCAGGGGCGAGTTTCTGAAGCTTTCTTT.

The chain carries TRBV2 and TRBJ2-7, with 7 bases aligning to TRBD1. The CDR3 spans 13 residues. Germline values: CDR1 SNHLY, CDR2 FYNNEI. The V segment lost 6 bases and the J segment 3 bases; nucleotides outside the gene matches: 5. The CDR3 coding sequence is TGTGCCAGCAGCGAAACAGGGGTCTACGAGCAGTACTTC. It encodes CASSETGVYEQYF. The variable domain in full, completed from reference TRBV2 and TRBJ2-7, reads EPEVTQTPSHQVTQMGQEVILRCVPISNHLYFYWYRQILGQKVEFLVSFYNNEISEKSEIFDDQFSVERPDGSNFTLKIRSTKLEDSAMYFCASSETGVYEQYFGPGTRLTVT.

The V and J genes are TRBV28 and TRBJ1-2; D uncertain. The V and J ends lost 1 base and 5 bases respectively, with 14 bases between them. The CDR3 totals 15 residues. Germline V gene sequence: CDR1 MDHEN, CDR2 SYDVKM. CDR3 sequence reads: CASSLSVRSLYGYTF. CDR3 sequence (DNA): TGTGCCAGCAGTTTATCCGTTCGTTCCCTTTATGGCTACACCTTC.

CDR3 in amino acids: CASSLGSGLGTDTQYF. CDR3 sequence (DNA): TGTGCCAGCAGCTTAGGGAGTGGGTTGGGCACAGATACGCAGTATTTT. This rearrangement joins TRBV7-2 to TRBJ2-3; no clear D. CDR1 and CDR2 from the germline V gene are SGHTA and FQGNSA. There are 16 residues in the CDR3. Trimming removed 1 base from V and 1 base from J, with 12 bases in between. Full variable domain (remainder filled in from reference TRBV7-2 and TRBJ2-3): GAGVSQSPSNKVTEKGKDVELRCDPISGHTALYWYRQSLGQGLEFLIYFQGNSAPDKSGLPSDRFSAERTGGSVSTLTIQRTQQEDSAVYLCASSLGSGLGTDTQYFGPGTRLTVL.

V and J are TRBV28 and TRBJ1-3; tentative D call: TRBD1 (6 bases). The CDR3 has 14 amino acids. From germline, CDR1 is MDHEN and CDR2 SYDVKM. Trimming took off 3 bases at V and 5 bases at J, with 11 bases between the two ends. As DNA, the CDR3 is TGTGCCAGCAGTTTTCTCCAGGGGAGAAACACCATATATTTT. It encodes CASSFLQGRNTIYF.

The V call is TRBV28, the J call TRBJ1-3, with a possible D match to TRBD1 (5 bases). The germline V gene has CDR1 MDHEN and CDR2 SYDVKM. The CDR3 is 16 amino acids. Trimming left V 4 bases short and J 2 bases short, with 15 bases between. The CDR3 DNA is TGTGCCAGCAGTTACGGAGGGGACGGGACTGGAAACACCATATATTTT. Translating it yields CASSYGGDGTGNTIYF.

This clone was observed once. This chain connects TRBV7-9 to TRBJ1-3; maybe TRBD1 (5 bases). V was pared by 8 bases and J by 0 bases, with 11 bases between. This CDR3 is 14 amino acids long. Per germline, CDR1 SEHNR and CDR2 FQNEAQ (reference sequence). The CDR3 nucleotides read TGTGCCAGCTCCGGGGGAGTCTCTGGAAACACCATATATTTT. Protein product: CASSGGVSGNTIYF.

This clone was counted between two and nine times. The chain combines TRBV5-3 with TRBJ2-5; TRBD1 might be the D (7 bases). TRBV5-3 is an ORF, with its function uncertain. This CDR3 region has 15 residues. The V gene lost 1 base and the J gene lost 5 bases, with 15 bases spanning the gap. In DNA form, the CDR3 reads TGTGCCAGAAGCTTGACAGGGGAGGTGGTGGAGACCCAGTACTTC. This gives the protein CARSLTGEVVETQYF.

This chain connects TRBV6-6 to TRBJ1-2; D might be TRBD1 (5 bases). The V and J ends lost 9 bases and 7 bases respectively, with 12 bases between them. The CDR3 loop spans 11 amino acids. Germline V gene data show CDR1 as MNHNY and CDR2 as SVGAGI (reference sequence). The CDR3 loop is CASHQGGGYTF. The CDR3 DNA sequence: TGTGCCAGTCACCAGGGAGGTGGCTACACCTTC.

This chain connects TRBV30 to TRBJ2-2; D gene ambiguous. V lost 3 bases to trimming and J lost 2 bases, with 4 bases between them. Germline V CDR1 and CDR2: GTSNPN, SVGIG (reference sequence). The length of the CDR3 is 12 residues. The CDR3 is CAWSLNTGELFF. In nucleotides, the CDR3 is TGTGCCTGGAGCCTTAACACCGGGGAGCTGTTTTTT.

This chain uses TRBV6-5 with TRBJ1-5, with 7 bases identical to TRBD1. Looked up from germline, CDR1 is MNHEY and CDR2 is SVGAGI. This CDR3 contains 14 residues. V lost 6 bases, J lost 6 bases, and 8 bases stayed unmatched. The CDR3 sequence is CASRRDRKAQPQHF. In DNA, the CDR3 is TGTGCCAGCAGACGGGACAGAAAAGCTCAGCCCCAGCATTTT.

This clone was counted a few times. The same CDR3 is also encoded by other DNA sequences in this sample. The chain has TRBV6-6 and TRBJ1-1; the D is unclear. V lost 0 bases, J lost 0 bases, and 5 bases lay in between. Looked up from germline, CDR1 is MNHNY and CDR2 is SVGAGI (reference sequence). The CDR3 is made up of 14 amino acids. The CDR3 bases are TGTGCCAGCAGTTACTCGTCGGTGAACACTGAAGCTTTCTTT. It translates to CASSYSSVNTEAFF.

This clone was detected only a few times. The V gene is TRBV7-3, the J gene TRBJ2-1, with TRBD2 matching over 9 bases. The CDR3 extends over 15 amino acids. In germline, CDR1 is SGHTA, CDR2 FQGTGA. The J segment lost 7 bases and the V segment lost 5 bases, leaving 9 bases of the junction unmatched. Here the CDR3 reads CASSVGLAYSNEQFF. The CDR3 nucleotides are TGTGCCAGCAGCGTGGGACTAGCTTATTCAAATGAGCAGTTCTTC.